The T cell receptor beta chain under discussion was sequenced for a study of blood T cell repertoires in COVID-19. Study as a whole: COVID-19 samples, acute and convalescent, were from the United States, Italy and Spain. The cDNA or gDNA used as material had been derived from T cells, B-cell-depleted T cells, or PBMCs.

In the original processing: Nucleated cell number was recorded as an estimate derived from reference gene primer amplification. The table came from immunoSEQ multiplex PCR; TCRdb's copy has only in-frame clones and leaves some out. That table furnishes V, J and clone size, whereas the DNA furnished D and trimming. This table holds roughly 150,000 clones, around 81% found once. Germline CDR1 MNHNY, CDR2 SVGAGI (reference sequence). Losses at the gene ends were 2 bases for V and 6 bases for J; bases not matched to a gene: 2. This CDR3 contains 14 residues. The chain carries TRBV6-6 and TRBJ2-1; 9 bases fit TRBD1. Sequencing was carried out using peripheral blood. The TCR comes from a man in his 60s with active or convalescent COVID-19. CDR3 residues: CASSYGTGLNEQFF. DNA for the CDR3: TGTGCCAGCAGTTACGGGACAGGGCTCAATGAGCAGTTCTTC.